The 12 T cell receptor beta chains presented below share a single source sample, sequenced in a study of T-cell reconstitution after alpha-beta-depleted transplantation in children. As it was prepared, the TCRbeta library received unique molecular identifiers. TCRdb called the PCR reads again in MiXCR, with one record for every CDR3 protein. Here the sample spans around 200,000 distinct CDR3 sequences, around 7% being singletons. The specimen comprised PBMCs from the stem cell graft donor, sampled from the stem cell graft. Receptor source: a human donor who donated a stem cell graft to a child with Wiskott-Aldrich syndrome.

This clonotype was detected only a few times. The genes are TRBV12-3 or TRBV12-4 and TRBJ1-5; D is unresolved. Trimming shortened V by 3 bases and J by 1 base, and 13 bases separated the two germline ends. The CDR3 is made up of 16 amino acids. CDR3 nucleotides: TGTGCCAGCAGTTTGAGGGCAGGCTCAAGCAATCAGCCCCAGCATTTT. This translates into CASSLRAGSSNQPQHF.

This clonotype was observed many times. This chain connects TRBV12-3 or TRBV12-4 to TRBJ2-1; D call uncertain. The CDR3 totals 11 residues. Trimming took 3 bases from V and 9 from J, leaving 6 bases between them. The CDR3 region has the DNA TGTGCCAGCAGTTTGATCGGTGAGCAGTTCTTC. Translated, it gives CASSLIGEQFF.

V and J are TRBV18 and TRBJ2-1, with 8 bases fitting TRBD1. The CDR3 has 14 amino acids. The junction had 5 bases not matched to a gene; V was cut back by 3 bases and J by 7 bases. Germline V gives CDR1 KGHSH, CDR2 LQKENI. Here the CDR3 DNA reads TGTGCCAGCTCACCCCAACAGGGGGTGAATGAGCAGTTCTTC. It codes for CASSPQQGVNEQFF. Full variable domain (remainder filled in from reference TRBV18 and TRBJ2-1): NAGVMQNPRHLVRRRGQEARLRCSPMKGHSHVYWYRQLPEEGLKFMVYLQKENIIDESGMPKERFSAEFPKEGPSILRIQQVVRGDSAAYFCASSPQQGVNEQFFGPGTRLTVL.

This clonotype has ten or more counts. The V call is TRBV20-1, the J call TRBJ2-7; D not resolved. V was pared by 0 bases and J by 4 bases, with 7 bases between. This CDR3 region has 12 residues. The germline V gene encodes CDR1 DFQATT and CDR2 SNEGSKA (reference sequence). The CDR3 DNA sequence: TGCAGTGCTAGAGACATGACATACGAGCAGTACTTC. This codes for CSARDMTYEQYF.

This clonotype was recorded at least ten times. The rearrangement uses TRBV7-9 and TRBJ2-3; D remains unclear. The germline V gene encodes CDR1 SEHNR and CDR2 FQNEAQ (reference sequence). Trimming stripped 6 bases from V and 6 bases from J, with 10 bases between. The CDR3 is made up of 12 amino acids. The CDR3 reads CASRPDGDTQYF. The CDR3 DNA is TGTGCCAGCAGGCCCGACGGGGATACGCAGTATTTT.

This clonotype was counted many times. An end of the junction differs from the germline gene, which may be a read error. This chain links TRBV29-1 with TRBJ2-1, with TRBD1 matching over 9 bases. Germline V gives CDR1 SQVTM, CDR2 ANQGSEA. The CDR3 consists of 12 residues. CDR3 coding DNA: TGCAGCGCCCAAGGGAGTGACAGGGGGGGGATCTTC. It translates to CSAQGSDRGGIF.

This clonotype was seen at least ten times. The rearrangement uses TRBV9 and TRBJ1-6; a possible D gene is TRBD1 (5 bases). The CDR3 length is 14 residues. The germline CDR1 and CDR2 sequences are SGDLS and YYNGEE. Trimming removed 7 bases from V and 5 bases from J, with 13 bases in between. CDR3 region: CASGGGPHNSPLHF. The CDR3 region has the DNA TGTGCCAGCGGGGGAGGACCACATAATTCACCCCTCCACTTT.

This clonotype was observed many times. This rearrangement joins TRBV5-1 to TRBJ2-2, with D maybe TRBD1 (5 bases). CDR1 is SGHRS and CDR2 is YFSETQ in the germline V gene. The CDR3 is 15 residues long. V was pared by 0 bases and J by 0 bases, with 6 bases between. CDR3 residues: CASSLVQANTGELFF. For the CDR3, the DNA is TGCGCCAGCAGCTTGGTACAGGCGAACACCGGGGAGCTGTTTTTT. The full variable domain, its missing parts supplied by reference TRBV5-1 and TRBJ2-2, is KAGVTQTPRYLIKTRGQQVTLSCSPISGHRSVSWYQQTPGQGLQFLFEYFSETQRNKGNFPGRFSGRQFSNSRSEMNVSTLELGDSALYLCASSLVQANTGELFFGEGSRLTVL.

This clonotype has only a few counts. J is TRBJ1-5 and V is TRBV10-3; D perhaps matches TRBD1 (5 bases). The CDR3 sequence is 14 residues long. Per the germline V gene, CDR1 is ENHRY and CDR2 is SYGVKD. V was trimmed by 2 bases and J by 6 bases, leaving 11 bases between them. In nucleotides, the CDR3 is TGTGCCATCAGTGAGGCCCAGGGCGGTCAGCCCCAGCATTTT. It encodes CAISEAQGGQPQHF.

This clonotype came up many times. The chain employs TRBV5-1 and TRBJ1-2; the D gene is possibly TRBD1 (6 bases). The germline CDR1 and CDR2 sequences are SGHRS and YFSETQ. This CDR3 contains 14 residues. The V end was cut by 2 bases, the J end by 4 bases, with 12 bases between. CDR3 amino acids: CASSLPGQIYGYTF. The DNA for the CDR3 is TGCGCCAGCAGCTTACCCGGACAGATCTATGGCTACACCTTC.

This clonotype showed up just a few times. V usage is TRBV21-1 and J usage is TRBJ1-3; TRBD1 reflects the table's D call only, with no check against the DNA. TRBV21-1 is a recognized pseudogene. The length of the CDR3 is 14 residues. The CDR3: CASRPPGSGNTIYF. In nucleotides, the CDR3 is TGTGCCAGCAGACCCCCCGGCTCTGGAAACACCATATATTTT.

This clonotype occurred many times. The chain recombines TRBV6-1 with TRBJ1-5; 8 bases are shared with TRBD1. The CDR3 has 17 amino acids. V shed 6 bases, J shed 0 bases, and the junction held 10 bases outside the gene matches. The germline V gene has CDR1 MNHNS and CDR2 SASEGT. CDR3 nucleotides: TGTGCCAGCAGCAAACGAACTGACAGGGGTAGCAATCAGCCCCAGCATTTT. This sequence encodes CASSKRTDRGSNQPQHF.